This T cell receptor (beta chain) was identified in a study of HIV-infected children after antiretroviral therapy interruption. The V end lost 3 bases, the J end lost 0 bases, and 8 bases lay between the germline ends. Germline V CDR1 and CDR2: MNHEY, SMNVEV (reference sequence). The CDR3 has 15 residues. In regard to this clonotype: Its antigen remains unknown.

The TCR library was built from RNA with a 3' RACE protocol and unique molecular identifiers. TCRdb recomputed calls from the 3' RACE reads with MiXCR, one row per CDR3 protein. This sample has about 89,000 distinct CDR3 sequences, with roughly 6.4% found just once. Study observations and caveats: After treatment interruption started, naive CD4+ CDR3 overlap across time points dropped. The Gini coefficient of naive CD4+ repertoires rose, returning to baseline by 3 years.

Indicated treatment: PENTA 11 planned treatment interruption arm or continuous ART arm. Sorting from thawed PBMCs isolated naive CD4+ CD45RA+ CD45RO- T cells. This specimen consisted of CD45RA+ CD4+ T cells from PBMCs, pooled from several time points, obtained from a donor given antiretroviral therapy, either interrupted or continuous. Subset denoted: naive CD4+ CD45RA+ CD45RO- T cells. The chain uses TRBV27 and TRBJ2-2; D ambiguous. The clonotype comes from a pool of human donors with HIV. The CDR3 DNA reads as TGTGCCAGCAGTTTGGTGGGCGCGAACACCGGGGAGCTGTTTTTT. The encoded protein is CASSLVGANTGELFF.